This TCR beta chain was sequenced during a study of blood T cell repertoires in COVID-19. At the level of the study: Whether acute or convalescent, the COVID-19 samples came from the United States, Italy and Spain. Sample material is recorded as cDNA or gDNA derived from T cells, B-cell-depleted T cells, or PBMCs.

This CDR3 has 15 residues. Trimming stripped 6 bases from V and 0 bases from J, with 12 bases between. From germline, CDR1 is SNHLY and CDR2 FYNNEI. Measured with immunoSEQ multiplex PCR; TCRdb has only the in-frame clones, and not every one. Altogether approximately 170,000 clones are present, about 86% being singletons, with the ten largest covering around 19%. The origin of this receptor is an elderly woman with acute or convalescent COVID-19. The sequenced material came from peripheral blood. The chain links TRBV2 to TRBJ1-5, with D possibly matching TRBD1 (5 bases). The DNA for the CDR3 is TGTGCCAGCAGCGGACAATATAATAGCAATCAGCCCCAGCATTTT. Translated, it gives CASSGQYNSNQPQHF.